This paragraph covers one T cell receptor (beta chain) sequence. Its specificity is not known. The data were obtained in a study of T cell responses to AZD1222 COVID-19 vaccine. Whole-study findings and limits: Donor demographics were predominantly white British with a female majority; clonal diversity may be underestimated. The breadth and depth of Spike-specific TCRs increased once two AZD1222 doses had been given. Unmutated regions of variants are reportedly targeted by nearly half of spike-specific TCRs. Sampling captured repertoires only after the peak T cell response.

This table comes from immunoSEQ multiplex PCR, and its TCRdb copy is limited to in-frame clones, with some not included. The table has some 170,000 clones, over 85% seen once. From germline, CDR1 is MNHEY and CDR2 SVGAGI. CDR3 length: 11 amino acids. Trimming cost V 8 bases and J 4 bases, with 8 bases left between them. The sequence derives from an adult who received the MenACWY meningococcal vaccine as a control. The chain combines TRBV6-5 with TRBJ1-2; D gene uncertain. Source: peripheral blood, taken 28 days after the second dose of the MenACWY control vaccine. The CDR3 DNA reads TGTGCCAGCGGTCCGCTCTATGGCTACACCTTC. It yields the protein CASGPLYGYTF.